Listed here are 23 T cell receptor beta chains from one sample, sequenced in a study of T cells in narcolepsy. Repertoires were generated with immunoSEQ multiplex PCR, while TCRdb's copy carries only in-frame clones and drops some. The sample holds 35,000 to 40,000 clones, around 85% seen once. Sample: CD45RA- memory CD4+ T cells from PBMCs. The receptors originated from a human donor with narcolepsy.

Notes on this clone: This CDR3 is also generated by other DNA sequences in the sample. The genes are TRBV18 and TRBJ1-4, with TRBD1 identical over 9 bases. This CDR3 contains 14 residues. Germline CDR1 and CDR2: KGHSH and LQKENI. The V gene end was trimmed by 2 bases and the J gene end by 8 bases; junction bases not matched to a gene: 3. The CDR3 bases are TGTGCCAGCTCACCAGGGACAGGGAACGAAAAACTGTTTTTT. Encoded protein: CASSPGTGNEKLFF.

The rearrangement uses TRBV7-9 and TRBJ1-4; 8 bases line up with TRBD1. The germline CDR1 and CDR2 sequences are SEHNR and FQNEAQ (reference sequence). The J segment lost 4 bases and the V segment lost 5 bases, leaving 6 bases of the junction unmatched. The CDR3 has 15 residues. The CDR3 spells CASSTNRGSNEKLFF. CDR3 nucleotide sequence: TGTGCCAGCAGCACCAACAGGGGGAGTAATGAAAAACTGTTTTTT.

The rearrangement links TRBV6-5 to TRBJ1-1; the D is unclear. V dropped 5 bases and J dropped 2 bases, with 6 bases sitting between them. CDR1 and CDR2 from the germline V gene are MNHEY and SVGAGI. This CDR3 contains 12 residues. The CDR3 DNA sequence: TGTGCCAGCAGTGATGTTAACACTGAAGCTTTCTTT. Protein product: CASSDVNTEAFF.

The gene calls are TRBV29-1 and TRBJ2-7, with D possibly being TRBD1 or TRBD2 (5 bases each). Germline CDR1 SQVTM, CDR2 ANQGSEA. This CDR3 contains 12 residues. The ends were cut back, 8 bases at V and 2 bases at J, with 13 bases in the middle. The CDR3 coding sequence is TGCAGCTCCCGGGGCCCAGCCTACGAGCAGTACTTC. It specifies CSSRGPAYEQYF.

This clone was counted only a few times. This chain connects TRBV14 to TRBJ1-2, with 9 bases that match TRBD1. V trimming: 1 base; J trimming: 4 bases; junction bases outside the gene matches: 4. CDR1 is SGHDN and CDR2 is FVKESK in the germline V gene. The CDR3 is 15 residues long. The CDR3 reads CASSQGTGETYGYTF. CDR3 nucleotides: TGTGCCAGCAGCCAAGGGACAGGGGAAACCTATGGCTACACCTTC.

The chain carries TRBV5-1 and TRBJ2-3; the match to TRBD1 covers 9 bases. Germline CDR1 reads SGHRS; CDR2 reads YFSETQ. The junction had 2 bases not matched to a gene; V was cut back by 5 bases and J by 4 bases. The CDR3 extends over 13 amino acids. The CDR3 DNA reads as TGCGCCAGCAGACGGGACAGGGCAGATACGCAGTATTTT. This gives the protein CASRRDRADTQYF.

The V gene is TRBV6-5, the J gene TRBJ1-2; 7 bases map to TRBD1. After removal of 7 bases from V and 3 bases from J, the junction contained 8 bases not matched to a gene. Germline V gene data show CDR1 as MNHEY and CDR2 as SVGAGI. The CDR3 is made up of 14 amino acids. CDR3 amino acids: CASKTTGRDYGYTF. The CDR3 DNA is TGTGCCAGCAAAACGACAGGGAGGGACTATGGCTACACCTTC.

This CDR3 reads CASSVGPVLYNEQFF. The DNA of the CDR3 is TGTGCCAGCAGCGTAGGGCCAGTCCTCTACAATGAGCAGTTCTTC. The chain combines TRBV9 with TRBJ2-1; D not resolved. CDR1 SGDLS and CDR2 YYNGEE come from the germline V gene. Trimming shortened V by 0 bases and J by 3 bases, and 10 bases separated the two germline ends. The CDR3 is made up of 15 amino acids.

There are a few counts of this clone. J is TRBJ1-1 and V is TRBV19; D perhaps matches TRBD1 (5 bases). CDR3 size: 13 residues. Trimming pared 7 bases from V and 7 bases from J, leaving 16 bases between. Germline-derived CDR1 and CDR2 are LNHDA and SQIVND (reference sequence). For the CDR3, the DNA is TGTGCCAGTACCGATCCCGGGGCCTATGAAGCTTTCTTT. Protein product: CASTDPGAYEAFF.

The CDR3 DNA is TGTGCCAGCAGTTACTTTCCAGGGATCGCAGATACGCAGTATTTT. Residues: CASSYFPGIADTQYF. This rearrangement joins TRBV6-5 to TRBJ2-3; tentatively, D is TRBD1 (5 bases). Germline V gene data show CDR1 as MNHEY and CDR2 as SVGAGI. Trimming cost V 1 base and J 4 bases, with 12 bases left between them. The CDR3 contains 15 residues.

The chain recombines TRBV9 with TRBJ2-1, with TRBD1 identical over 10 bases. V dropped 4 bases and J dropped 6; count of bases not matched to a gene: 4. CDR1 is SGDLS and CDR2 is YYNGEE in the germline V gene. The CDR3 has 14 amino acids. CDR3 nucleotide sequence: TGTGCCAGCAGCCCTAGGACAGGGGGCAATGAGCAGTTCTTC. It yields the protein CASSPRTGGNEQFF.

V and J are TRBV30 and TRBJ2-2; D is perhaps TRBD1 or TRBD2 (5 bases each). Trimming pared 0 bases from V and 1 base from J, leaving 9 bases between. CDR1 GTSNPN and CDR2 SVGIG come from the germline V gene (reference sequence). There are 15 residues in the CDR3. The CDR3 protein is CAWSVVGGNTGELFF. The CDR3 nucleotides read TGTGCCTGGAGTGTGGTTGGGGGGAACACCGGGGAGCTGTTTTTT. Based on the CDR3 plus reference TRBV30 and TRBJ2-2, the full variable domain is SQTIHQWPATLVQPVGSPLSLECTVEGTSNPNLYWYRQAAGRGLQLLFYSVGIGQISSEVPQNLSASRPQDRQFILSSKKLLLSDSGFYLCAWSVVGGNTGELFFGEGSRLTVL.

This clone came up once. The J gene is TRBJ2-3, the V gene TRBV6-1; TRBD2 aligns across 7 bases. CDR1 and CDR2 from the germline V gene are MNHNS and SASEGT. V shed 5 bases, J shed 1 base, and the junction held 3 bases outside the gene matches. CDR3 size: 14 residues. The CDR3 sequence is CASSTRGGTDTQYF. CDR3 DNA sequence: TGTGCCAGCAGTACCCGGGGGGGCACAGATACGCAGTATTTT.

This sequence joins TRBV7-6 and TRBJ2-2, with 8 bases lining up with TRBD1. The CDR3 length is 14 residues. After removal of 6 bases from V and 7 bases from J, the junction contained 7 bases not matched to a gene. CDR1 is SGHVS, CDR2 FNYEAQ, per germline. DNA of the CDR3: TGTGCCAGCAGACGTCAGGGGGCCGGCGGGGAGCTGTTTTTT. This gives the protein CASRRQGAGGELFF. Using reference TRBV7-6 and TRBJ2-2 for the parts outside the CDR3, the full variable domain is GAGVSQSPRYKVTKRGQDVALRCDPISGHVSLYWYRQALGQGPEFLTYFNYEAQQDKSGLPNDRFSAERPEGSISTLTIQRTEQRDSAMYRCASRRQGAGGELFFGEGSRLTVL.

V gene TRBV6-4 combines with J gene TRBJ1-1, with D hard to call. Germline-derived CDR1 and CDR2 are MRHNA and SNTAGT. The CDR3 loop spans 13 amino acids. The V end was cut by 6 bases, the J end by 0 bases, with 8 bases between. CDR3 residues: CASSTPVNTEAFF. CDR3 coding DNA: TGTGCCAGCAGCACACCGGTGAACACTGAAGCTTTCTTT.

The V gene is TRBV7-2, the J gene TRBJ2-7; 8 bases are a match to TRBD1. Germline assignment: CDR1 SGHTA and CDR2 FQGNSA. The ends lost 1 base at V and 2 bases at J; junction bases unmatched: 4. CDR3 length: 15 residues. CDR3 nucleotide sequence: TGTGCCAGCAGCTTAGGAGTGGACAGGGCCTACGAGCAGTACTTC. As protein: CASSLGVDRAYEQYF.

The rearrangement links TRBV7-2 to TRBJ2-7, with 8 bases lining up with TRBD2. The CDR3 length is 15 residues. Germline loops: CDR1 SGHTA, CDR2 FQGNSA. V lost 1 base to trimming and J lost 3 bases; unmatched junction nucleotides: 5. CDR3 region: CASSLGTSGLYEQYF. CDR3 nucleotides: TGTGCCAGCAGCTTAGGAACTAGCGGACTCTACGAGCAGTACTTC.

This chain connects TRBV7-2 to TRBJ1-4; D perhaps matches TRBD1 (6 bases). Germline V gene data show CDR1 as SGHTA and CDR2 as FQGNSA. V gave up 5 bases and J gave up 1 base, with 11 bases separating them. This CDR3 has 15 residues. Here the CDR3 DNA reads TGTGCCAGCAGCCCCTCACAGGGAACTAATGAAAAACTGTTTTTT. Protein: CASSPSQGTNEKLFF.

This chain links TRBV10-2 with TRBJ2-7; 10 bases line up with TRBD1. The CDR3 extends over 16 amino acids. CDR1 and CDR2 (germline): WSHSY, SAAADI. V lost 3 bases, J lost 5 bases, and 10 bases stayed unmatched. The CDR3 spells CASSERLGTGVNEQYF. The DNA for the CDR3 is TGCGCCAGCAGTGAAAGACTAGGGACAGGGGTAAACGAGCAGTACTTC.

V usage is TRBV19 and J usage is TRBJ2-1; D is perhaps TRBD1 (6 bases). The germline CDR1 and CDR2 sequences are LNHDA and SQIVND (reference sequence). The CDR3 runs to 16 residues. The V gene lost 4 bases and the J gene lost 5 bases, with 18 bases spanning the gap. The CDR3 nucleotides are TGTGCCAGTAGTAGCTACAGGGAGATGGGCCACAATGAGCAGTTCTTC. Amino acids: CASSSYREMGHNEQFF.

About this clone itself: Its ends do not fully match the called genes, so a read error is possible. The V gene is TRBV7-7, the J gene TRBJ2-5; D is tentatively TRBD1 or TRBD2 (6 bases each). Germline CDR1 is SSHAT and CDR2 is FNYEAQ (reference sequence). CDR3 length: 16 residues. The CDR3 loop reads CASSSGRTVTQETQYF. CDR3 DNA: TGTGCTAGCAGCTCTGGGAGGACAGTGACTCAAGAGACCCAGTACTTC.

The J gene is TRBJ1-1, the V gene TRBV6-6; D not certain. Germline V CDR1 and CDR2: MNHNY, SVGAGI (reference sequence). The germline V and J ends were trimmed by 0 bases and 8 bases, with 16 bases remaining between them. CDR3 length: 15 residues. The CDR3 DNA reads TGTGCCAGCAGTTACTCTCGGGCGCTGGGAGGGGAAGCTTTCTTT. Translating gives CASSYSRALGGEAFF.

The sample holds a few counts of this clone. This chain uses TRBV5-1 with TRBJ2-3, with 7 bases aligning to TRBD1. This CDR3 spans 15 amino acids. Trimming removed 2 bases from V and 4 bases from J; junction bases left unmatched: 7. The V gene's germline CDR1 is SGHRS and CDR2 YFSETQ. The CDR3 sequence is CASSFGHRGPDTQYF. As DNA, the CDR3 is TGCGCCAGCAGCTTCGGGCACAGGGGACCAGATACGCAGTATTTT.